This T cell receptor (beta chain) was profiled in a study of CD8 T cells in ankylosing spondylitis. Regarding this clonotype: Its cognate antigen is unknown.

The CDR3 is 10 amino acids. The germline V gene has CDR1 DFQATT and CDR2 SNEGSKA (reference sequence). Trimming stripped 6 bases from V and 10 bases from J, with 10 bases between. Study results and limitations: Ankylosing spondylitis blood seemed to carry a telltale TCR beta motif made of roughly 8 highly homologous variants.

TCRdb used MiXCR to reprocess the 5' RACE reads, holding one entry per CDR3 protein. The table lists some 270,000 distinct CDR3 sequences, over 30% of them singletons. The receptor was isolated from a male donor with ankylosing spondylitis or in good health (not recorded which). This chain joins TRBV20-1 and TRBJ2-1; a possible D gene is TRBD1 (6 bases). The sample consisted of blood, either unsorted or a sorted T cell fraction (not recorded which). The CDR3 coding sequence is TGCAGTGCCGCCGGGACAGAGCAGTTCTTC. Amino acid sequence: CSAAGTEQFF.